This TCR beta chain was observed in a study of blood T cells in healthy people across ages. A second PCR, run for about 7 to 11 cycles, used a sample-barcoded 5' primer plus a J-beta primer mix. One entry per CDR3 protein results from TCRdb running MiXCR on the 5' RACE reads. The sample yields around 790,000 distinct CDR3 sequences, 40% to 50% seen once. V gave up 2 bases and J gave up 1 base; unmatched junction bases: 9. The germline CDR1 and CDR2 sequences are MNHEY and SVGEGT. The CDR3 is 17 amino acids. The specimen sequenced was blood. This TCR came from a man between 60 and 70 years old in good health. This sequence joins TRBV6-2 or TRBV6-3 and TRBJ2-7; 9 bases are a match to TRBD1. DNA of the CDR3: TGTGCCAGCAGTTACCACGTAGGGACAGGGCTTTCCTACGAGCAGTACTTC. Translating it yields CASSYHVGTGLSYEQYF.